These T cell receptor beta chains were read from a single sample in a study of beta chain features in type 1 diabetes. Here immunoSEQ multiplex PCR was the method, and the copy in TCRdb shows in-frame clones only, minus some. The table lists hundreds of thousands of clones, approximately 9.9% of them singletons. The sequenced sample was central memory CD4+ T cells from blood. These receptor sequences come from a young man with type 1 diabetes. The CDR3 runs from the conserved cysteine through the conserved F or W. Each record gives: D gene, clone size, V gene, J gene, CDR3 protein, CDR3 DNA. D genes are given only for firm matches. Only part of the rows carry a size: once, few, many, or a class if the clone is expanded.

NA	few	TRBV10-3	TRBJ2-1	CASSELIDSYNEQFF	TGTGCCAGCAGTGAACTAATAGACTCCTACAATGAGCAGTTCTTC
TRBD1	NA	TRBV5-4	TRBJ2-6	CASSLEGGVRSGANVLTF	TGTGCCAGCAGCTTGGAAGGGGGCGTAAGGTCTGGGGCCAACGTCCTGACTTTC
NA	many	TRBV19	TRBJ1-1	CASSRQALSTEAFF	TGTGCCAGTAGTCGCCAGGCCTTAAGCACTGAAGCTTTCTTT
NA	few	TRBV7-2	TRBJ1-5	CASSLQGPNQPQHF	TGTGCCAGCAGCTTACAGGGACCCAATCAGCCCCAGCATTTT
TRBD1	NA	TRBV9	TRBJ2-5	CASSVGTGGIETQYF	TGTGCCAGCAGCGTAGGGACAGGGGGAATAGAGACCCAGTACTTC
TRBD2	few	TRBV4-3	TRBJ2-2	CASSQDPALAGGPRELFF	TGCGCCAGCAGCCAAGACCCCGCACTAGCGGGGGGGCCCAGGGAGCTGTTTTTT
NA	many	TRBV30	TRBJ2-7	CAWSDGRSSAEQYF	TGTGCCTGGAGTGACGGGAGATCCTCAGCCGAGCAGTACTTC
NA	NA	TRBV5-5	TRBJ1-2	CASSLRGDGYTF	TGTGCCAGCAGCTTGAGGGGAGATGGCTACACCTTC
NA	few	TRBV28	TRBJ1-1	CMGTEAFF	TGTATGGGCACTGAAGCTTTCTTT
NA	few	TRBV10-2	TRBJ1-1	CASSDPGMNTEAFF	TGCGCCAGCAGTGACCCAGGTATGAACACTGAAGCTTTCTTT
TRBD1	NA	TRBV15	TRBJ2-3	CATLRTGVDTQYF	TGTGCCACCCTCAGGACAGGGGTGGATACGCAGTATTTT
TRBD1	NA	TRBV7-2	TRBJ2-7	CASSQDRAREQYF	TGTGCCAGCAGCCAGGACAGGGCACGCGAGCAGTACTTC
NA	NA	TRBV6-5	TRBJ1-1	CASSYSTRRFEAFF	TGTGCCAGCAGTTACTCGACGCGTAGGTTTGAAGCTTTCTTT
NA	few	TRBV2	TRBJ1-4	CASSEGGAGEKLFF	TGTGCCAGCAGTGAAGGAGGGGCTGGTGAAAAACTGTTTTTT
NA	NA	TRBV7-8	TRBJ2-3	CASSPTDTQYF	TGTGCCAGCAGCCCCACAGATACGCAGTATTTT
TRBD1	NA	TRBV7-2	TRBJ2-1	CASSLTGVVGEQFF	TGTGCCAGCAGCTTGACAGGGGTGGTGGGTGAGCAGTTCTTC
NA	NA	TRBV11-2	TRBJ1-6	CASKLSRGPRLHF	TGTGCCAGCAAGCTTAGTAGAGGGCCTCGCCTCCACTTT
NA	NA	TRBV30	TRBJ2-4	CAWSVGIAKNIQYF	TGTGCCTGGAGTGTGGGGATAGCCAAAAACATTCAGTACTTC
NA	NA	TRBV18	TRBJ1-4	CASSLGASQGEKLFF	TGTGCCAGCTCACTCGGAGCTTCGCAGGGTGAAAAACTGTTTTTT
TRBD2	NA	TRBV5-1	TRBJ2-7	CASSLTSGNYEQYF	TGCGCCAGCAGCTTGACTAGCGGGAACTACGAGCAGTACTTC
NA	NA	TRBV11-2	TRBJ1-2	CASSDDSNYGYTF	TGTGCCAGCAGCGATGACAGTAACTATGGCTACACCTTC
NA	few	TRBV9	TRBJ1-2	CASSVGPSNYGYTF	TGTGCCAGCAGCGTAGGGCCCAGTAACTATGGCTACACCTTC
NA	NA	TRBV2	TRBJ1-4	CASSEGEAEKLFF	TGTGCCAGCAGTGAGGGTGAGGCAGAAAAACTGTTTTTT
NA	NA	TRBV7-2	TRBJ1-1	CASSLENARNTEAFF	TGTGCCAGCAGCTTAGAAAATGCCAGGAACACTGAAGCTTTCTTT
NA	NA	TRBV5-1	TRBJ1-2	CASSLMDGFYGYTF	TGCGCCAGCAGCTTGATGGACGGGTTCTATGGCTACACCTTC
NA	few	TRBV11-1	TRBJ1-2	CASSFQGRGQGYTF	TGTGCCAGCAGCTTTCAGGGGCGAGGACAAGGCTACACCTTC
NA	NA	TRBV6-5	TRBJ2-1	CASSYSGYQNEQFF	TGTGCCAGCAGTTACTCGGGTTACCAGAATGAGCAGTTCTTC
TRBD1	NA	TRBV2	TRBJ1-1	CASSPGQGNTEAFF	TGTGCCAGCAGCCCGGGACAGGGTAACACTGAAGCTTTCTTT
TRBD2	many	TRBV7-2	TRBJ2-7	CASSLSTSNEQYF	TGTGCCAGCAGCTTATCGACTAGCAACGAGCAGTACTTC
NA	few	TRBV7-2	TRBJ2-5	CASSPQRETQYF	TGTGCCAGCAGCCCACAAAGAGAGACCCAGTACTTC
NA	NA	TRBV7-8	TRBJ2-3	CASSFAGGQRGTDTQYF	TGTGCCAGCAGCTTTGCCGGGGGACAGCGAGGCACAGATACGCAGTATTTT
NA	few	TRBV11-2	TRBJ1-1	CASSLIADEAFF	TGTGCCAGCAGCTTAATCGCAGATGAAGCTTTCTTT
TRBD1	few	TRBV4-3	TRBJ2-7	CASSANRGYEQYF	TGCGCCAGCAGCGCAAACAGGGGTTACGAGCAGTACTTC
NA	NA	TRBV7-2	TRBJ1-5	CASSDRDQPQHF	TGTGCCAGCAGCGATCGGGATCAGCCCCAGCATTTT
NA	NA	TRBV2	TRBJ2-3	CAMRGEPDTQYF	TGTGCCATGAGGGGAGAGCCAGATACGCAGTATTTT
NA	many	TRBV29-1	TRBJ2-3	CSVVLVVNTQYF	TGCAGCGTTGTATTGGTCGTGAATACGCAGTATTTT
TRBD2	NA	TRBV5-1	TRBJ2-7	CASSSTSGGTYEQYF	TGCGCCAGCAGCTCTACTAGCGGGGGGACTTACGAGCAGTACTTC
TRBD2	NA	TRBV5-1	TRBJ2-2	CASRLAVLTGELFF	TGCGCCAGCAGACTAGCGGTCTTAACCGGGGAGCTGTTTTTT
NA	NA	TRBV7-2	TRBJ1-5	CASSLGTDQPQHF	TGTGCCAGCAGCCTTGGGACGGATCAGCCCCAGCATTTT
NA	NA	TRBV6-5	TRBJ2-7	CASTWGDSYEQYF	TGTGCCAGCACCTGGGGGGATTCCTACGAGCAGTACTTC
NA	few	TRBV9	TRBJ2-6	CASSAREGANVLTF	TGTGCCAGCAGCGCCAGGGAAGGGGCCAACGTCCTGACTTTC
TRBD1	few	TRBV7-2	TRBJ1-3	CASSLATGVGNTIYF	TGTGCCAGCAGCTTAGCGACAGGGGTAGGAAACACCATATATTTT
NA	few	TRBV29-1	TRBJ2-2	CSVDLGRTTGELFF	TGCAGCGTTGACTTAGGGCGGACCACCGGGGAGCTGTTTTTT
TRBD1	few	TRBV29-1	TRBJ2-3	CSVSGTGGADTQYF	TGCAGCGTTTCTGGGACAGGGGGCGCAGATACGCAGTATTTT
TRBD1	NA	TRBV6-6	TRBJ1-2	CASSRDRGVDGYTF	TGTGCCAGCAGCCGGGACAGGGGAGTTGATGGCTACACCTTC
NA	NA	TRBV27	TRBJ2-1	CASSHRRHNEQFF	TGTGCCAGCAGCCACCGGCGGCACAATGAGCAGTTCTTC
TRBD1	few	TRBV6-6	TRBJ1-2	CASRSIQGNYGYTF	TGTGCCAGCAGATCCATACAGGGGAACTATGGCTACACCTTC
NA	NA	TRBV5-1	TRBJ1-1	CASSISGNTEAFF	TGCGCCAGCAGCATTTCAGGGAACACTGAAGCTTTCTTT
NA	many	TRBV13	TRBJ1-1	CASSLGVNTEAFF	TGTGCCAGCAGCTTGGGTGTTAACACTGAAGCTTTCTTT
TRBD2	few	TRBV7-2	TRBJ2-3	CASSLGSSGGPGDTQYF	TGTGCCAGCAGCCTGGGATCTAGCGGGGGCCCGGGAGATACGCAGTATTTT
NA	few	TRBV5-4	TRBJ1-2	CASSFEGAGYGYTF	TGTGCCAGCAGCTTTGAGGGCGCCGGCTATGGCTACACCTTC
NA	few	TRBV9	TRBJ2-5	CASSVGQETQYF	TGTGCCAGCAGCGTAGGGCAAGAGACCCAGTACTTC
NA	NA	TRBV5-1	TRBJ2-2	CASVANQNTGELFF	TGCGCCAGCGTGGCTAACCAGAACACCGGGGAGCTGTTTTTT